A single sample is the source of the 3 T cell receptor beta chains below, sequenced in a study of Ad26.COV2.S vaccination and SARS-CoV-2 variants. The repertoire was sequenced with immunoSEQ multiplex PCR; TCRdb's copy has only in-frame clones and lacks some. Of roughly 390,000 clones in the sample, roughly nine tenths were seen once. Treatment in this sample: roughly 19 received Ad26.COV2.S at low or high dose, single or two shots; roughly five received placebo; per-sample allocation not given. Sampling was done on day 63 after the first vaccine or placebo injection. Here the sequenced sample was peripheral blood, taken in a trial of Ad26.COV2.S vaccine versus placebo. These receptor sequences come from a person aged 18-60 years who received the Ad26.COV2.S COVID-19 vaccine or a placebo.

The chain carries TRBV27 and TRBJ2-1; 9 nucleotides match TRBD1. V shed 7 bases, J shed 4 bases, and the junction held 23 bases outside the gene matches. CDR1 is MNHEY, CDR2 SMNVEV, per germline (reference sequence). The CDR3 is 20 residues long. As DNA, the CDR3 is TGTGCCAGCACTCAAAAGGCACAGGGGGCACCGATTGGGGGTTACAATGAGCAGTTCTTC. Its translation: CASTQKAQGAPIGGYNEQFF.

CDR3 in amino acids: CATLATGGVRELFF. The DNA for the CDR3 is TGTGCCACCCTAGCGACAGGCGGGGTCCGGGAGCTGTTTTTT. The rearrangement uses TRBV6-5 and TRBJ2-2; D could derive from TRBD1 or TRBD2 (6 bases each). V dropped 10 bases and J dropped 9 bases, with 21 bases sitting between them. The germline V gene encodes CDR1 MNHEY and CDR2 SVGAGI. This CDR3 spans 14 amino acids.

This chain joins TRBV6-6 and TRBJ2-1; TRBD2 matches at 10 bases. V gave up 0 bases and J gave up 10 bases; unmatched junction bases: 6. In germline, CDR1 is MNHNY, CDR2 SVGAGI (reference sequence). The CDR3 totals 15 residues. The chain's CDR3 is CASSYSIAGGPEQFF. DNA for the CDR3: TGTGCCAGCAGTTACTCGATAGCGGGGGGCCCGGAGCAGTTCTTC.